Following are 17 T cell receptor beta chains from one sample sequenced in a study of blood T cell repertoires in COVID-19. Profiling relied on immunoSEQ multiplex PCR, and the TCRdb table lists in-frame clones only, not all of them. Of some 300,000 clones in the sample, nearly 90% were seen once. The specimen was PBMCs or T cells enriched from blood (not recorded which). The origin of the receptors is a woman aged 50 to 60 who had been exposed to COVID-19.

The V gene is TRBV9, the J gene TRBJ1-2; no definite D call. This CDR3 comprises 19 residues. Trimming shortened V by 7 bases and J by 2 bases, and 30 bases separated the two germline ends. Germline CDR1 and CDR2: SGDLS and YYNGEE. In DNA form, the CDR3 reads TGTGCCAGCCTCGACCTCCCCAACACTTTAGCTAGATTAAACTATGGCTACACCTTC. Amino acids: CASLDLPNTLARLNYGYTF. Filled out from reference TRBV9 and TRBJ1-2, the complete variable domain reads DSGVTQTPKHLITATGQRVTLRCSPRSGDLSVYWYQQSLDQGLQFLIQYYNGEERAKGNILERFSAQQFPDLHSELNLSSLELGDSALYFCASLDLPNTLARLNYGYTFGSGTRLTVV.

The chain's CDR3 is CASSLARGGGSYEQYF. CDR3 DNA sequence: TGTGCCAGCAGCTTAGCAAGGGGCGGGGGGTCCTACGAGCAGTACTTC. The chain employs TRBV7-8 and TRBJ2-7; 8 bases are a match to TRBD2. CDR3 size: 16 residues. Germline CDR1 and CDR2: SGHVS and FQNEAQ. The junction had 5 bases not matched to a gene; V was cut back by 0 bases and J by 1 base. Combining the CDR3 with reference TRBV7-8 and TRBJ2-7 gives the whole variable domain GAGVSQSPRYKVAKRGQDVALRCDPISGHVSLFWYQQALGQGPEFLTYFQNEAQLDKSGLPSDRFFAERPEGSVSTLKIQRTQQEDSAVYLCASSLARGGGSYEQYFGPGTRLTVT.

V is TRBV14 and J is TRBJ2-1; possible D gene TRBD2, 6 bases. Germline CDR1 and CDR2: SGHDN and FVKESK. The CDR3 covers 15 residues. Trimming removed 4 bases from V and 6 bases from J, with 16 bases in between. The CDR3 spells CASSRWAGGSNEQFF. In DNA form, the CDR3 reads TGTGCCAGCAGCCGGTGGGCTGGGGGGAGCAATGAGCAGTTCTTC. The entire variable domain, with the rest obtained from reference TRBV14 and TRBJ2-1, is as follows: EAGVTQFPSHSVIEKGQTVTLRCDPISGHDNLYWYRRVMGKEIKFLLHFVKESKQDESGMPNNRFLAERTGGTYSTLKVQPAELEDSGVYFCASSRWAGGSNEQFFGPGTRLTVL.

V usage is TRBV4-1 and J usage is TRBJ2-1, with D perhaps TRBD2 (6 bases). V lost 1 base to trimming and J lost 2 bases, with 12 bases between them. Germline V gene sequence: CDR1 MGHRA, CDR2 YSYEKL. The CDR3 loop spans 16 amino acids. The CDR3 DNA is TGCGCCAGCAGCCAAGCCCCTAGCGAGGCCTACAATGAGCAGTTCTTC. It specifies CASSQAPSEAYNEQFF.

This clone was picked up one time. The rearrangement uses TRBV30 and TRBJ1-4, with D perhaps TRBD1 (5 bases). The germline gives CDR1 GTSNPN, CDR2 SVGIG (reference sequence). There are 14 residues in the CDR3. V gave up 4 bases and J gave up 5 bases, with 14 bases separating them. CDR3 DNA: TGTGCCTGGATGCGAGGTGGGGCGAATGAAAAACTGTTTTTT. This translates into CAWMRGGANEKLFF.

The sample holds one count of this clone. The chain carries TRBV7-9 and TRBJ2-5, with no clear D. CDR3 length: 14 amino acids. Germline V gene sequence: CDR1 SEHNR, CDR2 FQNEAQ (reference sequence). V was pared by 1 base and J by 10 bases, with 16 bases between. CDR3 bases: TGTGCCAGCAGCTTAGGAGGATCGCCGTCGAGCCAGTACTTC. Translation: CASSLGGSPSSQYF.

This clone was detected a few times. The chain carries TRBV19 and TRBJ1-1; 7 nucleotides line up with TRBD1. The CDR3 runs 15 residues. The V and J ends lost 8 bases and 2 bases, in that order; junction bases with no gene match: 11. Looked up from germline, CDR1 is LNHDA and CDR2 is SQIVND (reference sequence). The CDR3 nucleotides read TGTGCCAGTCTAGCGTGGGGACAGATTAACACTGAAGCTTTCTTT. Translating it yields CASLAWGQINTEAFF.

The genes are TRBV28 and TRBJ2-5, with a tentative D call TRBD2 (7 bases). Per germline, CDR1 MDHEN and CDR2 SYDVKM. This CDR3 region has 16 residues. Trimming stripped 1 base from V and 2 bases from J, with 14 bases between. CDR3 sequence: CASSLFGGRGQETQYF. For the CDR3, the DNA is TGTGCCAGCAGTTTATTCGGGGGGCGGGGGCAAGAGACCCAGTACTTC.

V and J are TRBV11-3 and TRBJ2-1, with 9 bases identical to TRBD1. CDR1 SGHNT and CDR2 YENEEA come from the germline V gene. The junction had 6 bases not matched to a gene; V was cut back by 1 base and J by 5 bases. The CDR3 contains 16 residues. Here the CDR3 reads CASSLAGQGNHNEQFF. DNA for the CDR3: TGTGCCAGCAGCTTAGCCGGACAGGGGAACCACAATGAGCAGTTCTTC.

The chain is built from TRBV2 and TRBJ2-2; D is undetermined. The V gene's germline CDR1 is SNHLY and CDR2 FYNNEI. V dropped 7 bases and J dropped 0 bases, with 9 bases sitting between them. The CDR3 totals 14 residues. Written as DNA, the CDR3 is TGTGCCAGCACATACGGTACGAACACCGGGGAGCTGTTTTTT. Amino acid sequence: CASTYGTNTGELFF.

This chain uses TRBV28 with TRBJ1-5; 9 nucleotides agree with TRBD1. Per the germline V gene, CDR1 is MDHEN and CDR2 is SYDVKM. The CDR3 has 15 residues. V dropped 5 bases and J dropped 6; count of bases not matched to a gene: 8. CDR3 amino acids: CASSPQGALGQPQHF. In DNA form, the CDR3 reads TGTGCCAGCAGTCCACAGGGGGCGCTAGGTCAGCCCCAGCATTTT.

The chain employs TRBV6-5 and TRBJ1-6, with TRBD1 matching 10 bases. J gave up 7 bases and V 6 bases, and 6 bases lay outside the gene matches. The CDR3 is made up of 15 amino acids. Germline-derived CDR1 and CDR2 are MNHEY and SVGAGI. The CDR3 protein is CASSLSGQGNSPLHF. CDR3 DNA: TGTGCCAGCAGCCTCTCGGGACAGGGGAATTCACCCCTCCACTTT.

This rearrangement joins TRBV4-2 to TRBJ2-1; 7 bases are a match to TRBD2. The V gene end was trimmed by 0 bases and the J gene end by 8 bases; junction bases not matched to a gene: 13. The germline V gene encodes CDR1 LGHNA and CDR2 YNFKEQ. The length of the CDR3 is 17 residues. The CDR3 loop is CASSQEDGGRIVHEQFF. The CDR3 nucleotides are TGTGCCAGCAGCCAAGAGGACGGGGGGAGGATCGTCCATGAGCAGTTCTTC.

The gene calls are TRBV15 and TRBJ1-5; TRBD1 agrees at 12 bases. The germline CDR1 and CDR2 sequences are LNHNV and YYDKDF (reference sequence). The CDR3 is 20 amino acids. The junction had 13 bases not matched to a gene; V was cut back by 0 bases and J by 4 bases. The DNA of the CDR3 is TGTGCCACCAGCAGAGATCAGAGGGCGGGACAGGGGGCTCTAAATCAGCCCCAGCATTTT. Amino acids: CATSRDQRAGQGALNQPQHF.

The chain recombines TRBV18 with TRBJ2-5; 9 nucleotides line up with TRBD1. The ends lost 2 bases at V and 5 bases at J; junction bases unmatched: 3. CDR1 is KGHSH and CDR2 is LQKENI in the germline V gene. This CDR3 contains 14 residues. The CDR3 bases are TGTGCCAGCTCACCAAGAGACAGGGGGGAGACCCAGTACTTC. This encodes CASSPRDRGETQYF.

The rearrangement uses TRBV4-2 and TRBJ2-7, with D hard to call. CDR3 length: 12 residues. V was pared by 0 bases and J by 3 bases, with 3 bases between. From germline, CDR1 is LGHNA and CDR2 YNFKEQ. The CDR3 DNA is TGTGCCAGCAGCCAAGACAACTACGAGCAGTACTTC. Translation: CASSQDNYEQYF.

This sequence joins TRBV5-1 and TRBJ2-2; 11 positions match TRBD2. The CDR3 sequence is 17 residues long. CDR1 is SGHRS and CDR2 is YFSETQ in the germline V gene. J lost 6 bases, V lost 4 bases, and 11 bases had no gene match. The CDR3 coding sequence is TGCGCCAGCAGCCGCGAGGCTAGCGGGGGGTTTCCCGGGGAGCTGTTTTTT. Translating gives CASSREASGGFPGELFF.